A single sample is the source of the 3 T cell receptor beta chains below, sequenced in a study of breast tumors, draining lymph nodes, adjacent tissues. The lymph nodes were axillary draining lymph nodes from breast cancer patients. TCRdb called the multiplex PCR reads again in MiXCR, with one record for every CDR3 protein. The table lists approximately 190,000 distinct CDR3 sequences, approximately 30% of them singletons. The sequenced material came from axillary lymph node tissue. Every receptor here comes from a female donor with breast cancer. Some clones in this sample may be carry-over from other donors' samples.

The sample holds many counts of this clonotype. This sequence joins TRBV7-2 and TRBJ1-6; TRBD1 aligns across 7 bases. J was trimmed by 7 bases and V by 2 bases; bases with no gene match: 5. This CDR3 is built from 15 residues. Germline CDR1 reads SGHTA; CDR2 reads FQGNSA. The CDR3 DNA sequence: TGTGCCAGCAGCTTACAGCGACAGGGAAATTCACCCCTCCACTTT. Protein: CASSLQRQGNSPLHF.

This clonotype was seen ten or more times. V gene TRBV7-8 combines with J gene TRBJ2-2, with D possibly matching TRBD2 (7 bases). The germline CDR1 and CDR2 sequences are SGHVS and FQNEAQ. V was pared by 5 bases and J by 0 bases, with 16 bases between. The CDR3 spans 17 residues. CDR3 residues: CASSRRGGPANTGELFF. The CDR3 coding sequence is TGTGCCAGCAGCCGTAGGGGGGGGCCCGCGAACACCGGGGAGCTGTTTTTT. The complete variable domain, with remaining parts taken from reference TRBV7-8 and TRBJ2-2, reads GAGVSQSPRYKVAKRGQDVALRCDPISGHVSLFWYQQALGQGPEFLTYFQNEAQLDKSGLPSDRFFAERPEGSVSTLKIQRTQQEDSAVYLCASSRRGGPANTGELFFGEGSRLTVL.

This clonotype showed up many times. The gene calls are TRBV4-1 and TRBJ2-5; TRBD2 matches at 15 bases. Germline CDR1 is MGHRA and CDR2 is YSYEKL. The CDR3 is 22 amino acids. V shed 1 base, J shed 1 base, and the junction held 16 bases outside the gene matches. The CDR3 is CASSQGPLRRTSGGESQETQYF. The CDR3, as DNA: TGCGCCAGCAGCCAAGGTCCACTGCGGCGGACTAGCGGGGGGGAATCCCAAGAGACCCAGTACTTC.